This T cell receptor beta chain was captured by sequencing in a study of OX40 agonist ivuxolimab in advanced cancers. On the study more broadly: Patients took ivuxolimab, an agonistic anti-OX40 (CD134) antibody. Study conclusions and caveats: Both blood CD4+ and CD8+ T cells showed clonal growth by week 6 at 0.1 to 3.0 mg/kg.

Clones were read by immunoSEQ multiplex PCR, and TCRdb kept only the in-frame ones, dropping some. The table has approximately 62,000 clones, around 90% seen once; the top ten hold 4% to 5.5%. Worth noting for this clone: Its antigen is not identified.

Blood specimens came from baseline, cycle 4 day 1, and cycle 7 day 1. Losses at the gene ends were 2 bases for V and 4 bases for J; bases not matched to a gene: 5. CDR3 length: 14 residues. Germline lookup yields CDR1 SGDLS and CDR2 YYNGEE. The V and J genes are TRBV9 and TRBJ2-5; 7 bases align to TRBD1. The source was CD4+ or CD8+ T cells sorted from blood, collected in a trial of the OX40 agonist ivuxolimab. The TCR sequence derives from an adult with an advanced solid tumor such as melanoma, head and neck, liver or kidney cancer. CDR3 bases: TGTGCCAGCAGCGTCCTCTCAGGGGGAGAGACCCAGTACTTC. This encodes CASSVLSGGETQYF.